The 5 T cell receptor beta chains below all came from one sample that was sequenced in a study of CD8 T cells in ankylosing spondylitis. MiXCR, run by TCRdb on the 5' RACE reads, gives a single entry per CDR3 protein. The sample has about 280,000 distinct CDR3 sequences, 15% to 20% seen once; the top ten hold 7.8%. The material sequenced was blood, either unsorted or a sorted T cell fraction (not recorded which). Receptor source: a male donor with ankylosing spondylitis or in good health (not recorded which).

This clonotype was picked up many times. The rearrangement links TRBV24-1 to TRBJ2-3; no clear D gene. Germline CDR1 KGHDR, CDR2 SFDVKD. The CDR3 extends over 14 amino acids. Trimming took 1 base from V and 2 from J, leaving 6 bases between them. The CDR3 DNA reads as TGTGCCACCAGTGATTTCAGTACCACAGATACGCAGTATTTT. It codes for CATSDFSTTDTQYF.

This clonotype was seen a handful of times. The chain uses TRBV11-2 and TRBJ1-1; D is ambiguous. Trimming removed 2 bases at V and 0 bases at J, with 7 bases between. Germline CDR1 is SGHAT and CDR2 is FQNNGV. This CDR3 is built from 14 residues. The CDR3 loop is CASSLMWMNTEAFF. The CDR3, as DNA: TGTGCCAGCAGCTTAATGTGGATGAACACTGAAGCTTTCTTT.

This clonotype was observed at least ten times. This sequence joins TRBV20-1 and TRBJ1-5; no clear D gene. From germline, CDR1 is DFQATT and CDR2 SNEGSKA (reference sequence). The V and J ends lost 6 bases and 1 base respectively, with 7 bases between them. There are 12 residues in the CDR3. The CDR3 DNA is TGCAGTGCAGCCTTGAGCAATCAGCCCCAGCATTTT. Amino acids: CSAALSNQPQHF.

In this sample, this clonotype turned up a few times. The V call is TRBV10-3, the J call TRBJ2-1, with 12 bases that match TRBD2. Germline CDR1 ENHRY, CDR2 SYGVKD. J gave up 8 bases and V 4 bases, and 3 bases lay outside the gene matches. This CDR3 region has 14 residues. The CDR3 protein is CAISATSGSYEQFF. The CDR3 DNA sequence: TGTGCCATCAGTGCGACTAGCGGGAGCTATGAGCAGTTCTTC.

The chain recombines TRBV6-5 with TRBJ2-5; D not certain. The germline V gene encodes CDR1 MNHEY and CDR2 SVGAGI. V shed 2 bases and J shed 0 bases, with 10 bases lying between them. CDR3 size: 15 residues. DNA of the CDR3: TGTGCCAGCAGTTACCTGGCAGGATACCAAGAGACCCAGTACTTC. This sequence encodes CASSYLAGYQETQYF.